The rows below give T cell receptor beta chains drawn from one sample of a study of radiation and T cells in renal cell carcinoma. The data were produced by immunoSEQ multiplex PCR, yet TCRdb's version contains in-frame clones alone and is incomplete. The sample contains more than 150,000 clones, roughly 86% of which appear only once. The sample was blood, taken from a patient whose treatment included radiotherapy and nephrectomy. All receptors come from a woman aged 45-65 years with renal cell carcinoma. The CDR3 runs from the conserved cysteine through the conserved F or W. The order of the fields is V gene, CDR3 length, clone size, CDR3 protein. Clone size is given for some rows only: seen once, a few or many times, or a class if the clone is expanded.

v_gene: TRBV4-2
len: 15
abundance: few
CDR3aa: CASSQTVGQNTEAFF

v_gene: TRBV7-2
len: 16
abundance: .
CDR3aa: CASSLVSSGGHNEQFF

v_gene: TRBV6-1
len: 15
abundance: once
CDR3aa: CASSAPSGGASEQYF

v_gene: TRBV6-6
len: 13
abundance: .
CDR3aa: CASRTDGEDGYTF

v_gene: TRBV7-9
len: 17
abundance: .
CDR3aa: CASSLVRGAATNEKLFF

v_gene: TRBV28
len: 15
abundance: .
CDR3aa: CASSLSTGAGTEAFF

v_gene: TRBV5-1
len: 18
abundance: .
CDR3aa: CASSLPRRPGLAENEQFF

v_gene: TRBV6-1
len: 15
abundance: .
CDR3aa: CASSAGVGDNSPLHF

v_gene: TRBV10-1
len: 14
abundance: .
CDR3aa: CAIPNRSGGHGYTF

v_gene: TRBV6-6
len: 15
abundance: .
CDR3aa: CASSYFGKSEETQYF

v_gene: TRBV4-1
len: 17
abundance: .
CDR3aa: CASSQRGGASSGYEQYF

v_gene: TRBV5-4
len: 15
abundance: once
CDR3aa: CASSQRQGANSPLHF

v_gene: TRBV5-1
len: 13
abundance: .
CDR3aa: CASSLDGDYGYTF

v_gene: TRBV6-5
len: 14
abundance: .
CDR3aa: CASSSPGQHSPLHF

v_gene: TRBV6-6
len: 13
abundance: .
CDR3aa: CASSFTGRTEAFF

v_gene: TRBV27
len: 15
abundance: .
CDR3aa: CASSLSPGHWYEQYF

v_gene: TRBV18
len: 16
abundance: .
CDR3aa: CASSPGTGGRGYGYTF

v_gene: TRBV4-3
len: 13
abundance: .
CDR3aa: CASSRQGAEKLFF

v_gene: TRBV4-1
len: 15
abundance: .
CDR3aa: CASSQEQGNPYGYTF

v_gene: TRBV5-5
len: 15
abundance: .
CDR3aa: CASSLEVGRNQPQHF

v_gene: TRBV19
len: 13
abundance: once
CDR3aa: CASSIIGAQPQHF

v_gene: TRBV29-1
len: 13
abundance: .
CDR3aa: CSVPGQYQETQYF

v_gene: TRBV10-3
len: 14
abundance: once
CDR3aa: CAIRERGNYNEQFF

v_gene: TRBV1
len: 10
abundance: few
CDR3aa: CTSSQVGAFF

v_gene: TRBV7-2
len: 15
abundance: .
CDR3aa: CASTAVGGSYNEQFF

v_gene: TRBV10-1
len: 13
abundance: once
CDR3aa: CASSVSGRNTQYF

v_gene: TRBV18
len: 20
abundance: .
CDR3aa: CASSLLARSDRQGRDYGYTF

v_gene: TRBV6-6
len: 14
abundance: .
CDR3aa: CASRQRVAGQPQHF

v_gene: TRBV7-8
len: 17
abundance: .
CDR3aa: CASSLAYFEAGDNEQFF

v_gene: TRBV6-5
len: 11
abundance: .
CDR3aa: CASTDTSEQYF

v_gene: TRBV5-4
len: 13
abundance: .
CDR3aa: CASSLDWDTEAFF

v_gene: TRBV14
len: 14
abundance: .
CDR3aa: CASSQQYYGNEQFF

v_gene: TRBV6-5
len: 12
abundance: .
CDR3aa: CASSVEGSAQYF

v_gene: TRBV7-2
len: 15
abundance: .
CDR3aa: CASSHGTATNEKLFF

v_gene: TRBV6-5
len: 15
abundance: .
CDR3aa: CASSSGQSTPYEQYF

v_gene: TRBV5-4
len: 17
abundance: .
CDR3aa: CASSAGLAVISYNEQFF

v_gene: TRBV18
len: 16
abundance: .
CDR3aa: CASSPGRYGGVDEQYF

v_gene: TRBV6-4
len: 17
abundance: .
CDR3aa: CASSYKGRRSSYNEQFF

v_gene: TRBV5-1
len: 16
abundance: .
CDR3aa: CASSTSRDILNTEAFF

v_gene: TRBV7-2
len: 14
abundance: .
CDR3aa: CASSLGLRTDTQYF

v_gene: TRBV4-1
len: 16
abundance: once
CDR3aa: CASSQDGVGRGEEQYF